The 6 T cell receptor beta chains reported below all come from one sample, sequenced in a study of T cell responses to AZD1222 COVID-19 vaccine. Assay: immunoSEQ multiplex PCR; the TCRdb copy retains only in-frame clones and omits some. The sample lists roughly 160,000 clones, approximately 94% occurring once. The sequencing here drew on peripheral blood, taken on day 0 of AZD1222 vaccination. The receptors derive from an adult in good health.

This clone has just one count. The chain combines TRBV7-8 with TRBJ2-7, with a tentative D call TRBD1 (6 bases). The germline CDR1 and CDR2 sequences are SGHVS and FQNEAQ. This CDR3 comprises 13 residues. Trimming shortened V by 6 bases and J by 3 bases, and 12 bases separated the two germline ends. Written as DNA, the CDR3 is TGTGCCAGCAGTATCGACAGGTTCTACGAGCAGTACTTC. Translating it yields CASSIDRFYEQYF.

This chain joins TRBV5-5 and TRBJ2-4, with D possibly being TRBD2 (7 bases). V was clipped by 1 base and J by 6 bases, with 17 bases between them. CDR3 length: 16 residues. CDR1 and CDR2 (germline): SGHKS, YYEKEE (reference sequence). In DNA, the CDR3 is TGTGCCAGCAGCTTGAGGGGGGAGGGCCGCCCAAACATTCAGTACTTC. Amino acid sequence: CASSLRGEGRPNIQYF.

This chain uses TRBV19 with TRBJ2-1, with a possible D match to TRBD2 (5 bases). V lost 7 bases, J lost 0 bases, and 13 bases lay in between. Germline CDR1 reads LNHDA; CDR2 reads SQIVND (reference sequence). This CDR3 is built from 15 residues. CDR3 DNA: TGTGCCAGTAAGGACGGGGTCCTCTCCTACAATGAGCAGTTCTTC. It translates to CASKDGVLSYNEQFF.

This clone was found once. The chain combines TRBV6-5 with TRBJ1-1; D perhaps matches TRBD1 (5 bases). Germline CDR1 reads MNHEY; CDR2 reads SVGAGI. Trimming removed 2 bases at V and 5 bases at J, with 12 bases between. The CDR3 is 14 residues long. The CDR3 sequence is CASSYGGAGTEAFF. In nucleotides, the CDR3 is TGTGCCAGCAGTTACGGAGGGGCAGGGACTGAAGCTTTCTTT.

The rearrangement joins TRBV12-2 to TRBJ2-2; TRBD2, the table's D call, was not compared with the DNA. TRBV12-2 is noted as a pseudogene. The CDR3 consists of 16 residues. CDR3 region: CASRLELAGNTGELFF. The CDR3 DNA follows: TGTGCAAGTCGCTTAGAACTAGCAGGAAACACCGGGGAGCTGTTTTTT.

The chain couples TRBV20-1 to TRBJ1-4; D gene ambiguous. CDR3 size: 16 residues. The V end lost 3 bases, the J end lost 0 bases, and 14 bases lay between the germline ends. Germline V gene lookup returns CDR1 DFQATT and CDR2 SNEGSKA (reference sequence). Here the CDR3 DNA reads TGCAGTGCTAGTATCTCTCGGGCCTCAACTAATGAAAAACTGTTTTTT. It is translated as CSASISRASTNEKLFF.